Below, 16 T cell receptor beta chains from the same sample are listed, as sequenced in a study of blood T cell repertoires in COVID-19. Measured with immunoSEQ multiplex PCR; TCRdb has only the in-frame clones, and not every one. The data show roughly 670,000 clones, more than 80% seen once. The sequenced sample consisted of peripheral blood. All receptors derive from a woman younger than 35 with acute or convalescent COVID-19.

The genes are TRBV5-4 and TRBJ1-1; no definite D call. Germline CDR1 is SGHNT and CDR2 is YYREEE (reference sequence). With 4 bases removed from V and 4 bases from J, the gap between germline ends came to 8 bases. The CDR3 has 12 amino acids. CDR3 sequence reads: CASSLGPTEAFF. CDR3 DNA sequence: TGTGCCAGCAGCCTTGGGCCCACTGAAGCTTTCTTT.

The rearrangement links TRBV11-2 to TRBJ1-3; D remains ambiguous. V lost 5 bases and J 0 bases, leaving 14 bases between the germline ends. From germline, CDR1 is SGHAT and CDR2 FQNNGV. This CDR3 is built from 16 residues. The CDR3 is CASSVPRASSGNTIYF. The CDR3 coding sequence is TGTGCCAGCAGCGTACCGAGGGCGAGCTCTGGAAACACCATATATTTT.

The chain is built from TRBV4-2 and TRBJ1-1; D is ambiguous. The V gene's germline CDR1 is LGHNA and CDR2 YNFKEQ. There are 14 residues in the CDR3. Deletions cut 1 base from V and 4 bases from J, with 10 bases between. CDR3 coding DNA: TGTGCCAGCAGCCAAGTTGGGTCGGGCACTGAAGCTTTCTTT. The encoded protein is CASSQVGSGTEAFF.

The rearrangement links TRBV2 to TRBJ2-7; TRBD1 is a possible D gene (6 bases). V lost 8 bases, J lost 1 base, and 15 bases lay in between. CDR1 is SNHLY, CDR2 FYNNEI, per germline. The CDR3 contains 14 residues. The CDR3, as DNA: TGTGCCAGCCGAAGCTACAGGGATTCCTACGAGCAGTACTTC. Protein product: CASRSYRDSYEQYF.

The V gene is TRBV5-1, the J gene TRBJ1-2, with TRBD1 matching over 7 bases. The germline CDR1 and CDR2 sequences are SGHRS and YFSETQ. There are 15 residues in the CDR3. V shed 4 bases, J shed 7 bases, and the junction held 13 bases outside the gene matches. Here the CDR3 DNA reads TGCGCCAGCAGCAATGGGACAGCCCCGGTAGGTGGCTACACCTTC. Its translation: CASSNGTAPVGGYTF.

The chain carries TRBV19 and TRBJ1-2, with 8 nucleotides matching TRBD1. The germline CDR1 and CDR2 sequences are LNHDA and SQIVND (reference sequence). The CDR3 extends over 14 amino acids. V trimming: 6 bases; J trimming: 1 base; junction bases outside the gene matches: 4. The chain's CDR3 is CASRSGTGNYGYTF. As DNA, the CDR3 is TGTGCCAGTAGGTCCGGGACAGGTAACTATGGCTACACCTTC.

This clone showed up just a few times. V is TRBV7-2 and J is TRBJ2-2, with TRBD1 matching over 7 bases. CDR1 is SGHTA, CDR2 FQGNSA, per germline. Trimming at V came to 5 bases and at J to 7 bases, leaving 4 bases not matched to a gene. The CDR3 sequence is 13 residues long. The CDR3 is CASSPTGFGELFF. In DNA, the CDR3 is TGTGCCAGCAGCCCGACAGGGTTCGGGGAGCTGTTTTTT.

The CDR3 DNA reads TGCGCCAGCAGCCGACAGGACAGATCATACTACGAGCAGTACTTC. This codes for CASSRQDRSYYEQYF. The chain uses TRBV5-1 and TRBJ2-7; D might be TRBD1 (6 bases). CDR3 length: 15 amino acids. Deletions cut 4 bases from V and 3 bases from J, with 17 bases between. From germline, CDR1 is SGHRS and CDR2 YFSETQ.

This chain links TRBV5-1 with TRBJ1-4; perhaps TRBD1 as D (5 bases). CDR1 SGHRS and CDR2 YFSETQ come from the germline V gene. CDR3 length: 15 amino acids. V was trimmed by 0 bases and J by 8 bases, leaving 14 bases between them. The CDR3 DNA sequence: TGCGCCAGCAGCTTGGATGGGACTAATACCGAAAAACTGTTTTTT. Translation gives CASSLDGTNTEKLFF.

The chain carries TRBV15 and TRBJ2-3, with D possibly TRBD1 on 6 matching bases. Germline lookup yields CDR1 LNHNV and CDR2 YYDKDF (reference sequence). V was clipped by 0 bases and J by 2 bases, with 12 bases between them. There are 16 residues in the CDR3. The CDR3 DNA reads TGTGCCACCAGCAGAGACGGGACATCGGTCACAGATACGCAGTATTTT. This sequence encodes CATSRDGTSVTDTQYF.

The genes are TRBV5-1 and TRBJ2-1, with 9 nucleotides matching TRBD2. The CDR3 has 17 amino acids. The germline CDR1 and CDR2 sequences are SGHRS and YFSETQ. J gave up 1 base and V 1 base, and 6 bases lay outside the gene matches. The CDR3 reads CASSLIVAGASYNEQFF. The CDR3 coding sequence is TGCGCCAGCAGCTTGATTGTAGCGGGGGCTTCCTACAATGAGCAGTTCTTC.

CDR3 DNA: TGTGCCAGTAGTCCGATCCGGGGGGGGTACACAGATACGCAGTATTTT. Translating it yields CASSPIRGGYTDTQYF. J is TRBJ2-3 and V is TRBV19; 8 bases map to TRBD2. Germline CDR1 and CDR2: LNHDA and SQIVND (reference sequence). CDR3 length: 16 amino acids. Germline trimming cut 5 bases from V and 2 bases from J; bases unmatched to any gene: 9.

This chain joins TRBV3-1 (or the pseudogene TRBV3-2) and TRBJ1-2; D remains ambiguous. The CDR3 is 14 amino acids. Germline V CDR1 and CDR2: LGHDT, YNNKEL (reference sequence). Trimming shortened V by 1 base and J by 9 bases, and 15 bases separated the two germline ends. CDR3 coding DNA: TGTGCCAGCAGCCAAGCCCTCTCGGGTCAGAGCTACACCTTC. This gives the protein CASSQALSGQSYTF.

The CDR3 is CASSYTGTQNTEAFF. In nucleotides, the CDR3 is TGTGCCAGCAGTTACACCGGGACACAGAACACTGAAGCTTTCTTT. The chain is built from TRBV6-5 and TRBJ1-1, with D tentatively TRBD1 (6 bases). The germline V and J ends were trimmed by 2 bases and 1 base, with 11 bases remaining between them. CDR1 and CDR2 from the germline V gene are MNHEY and SVGAGI. This CDR3 region has 15 residues.

This chain connects TRBV10-3 to TRBJ2-5; 10 bases agree with TRBD1. CDR1 is ENHRY and CDR2 is SYGVKD in the germline V gene. CDR3 length equals 15 residues. V shed 7 bases, J shed 2 bases, and the junction held 7 bases outside the gene matches. The CDR3 loop is CAITPGTGDQETQYF. The CDR3 bases are TGTGCCATCACACCCGGGACAGGGGATCAAGAGACCCAGTACTTC.

The V gene is TRBV9, the J gene TRBJ2-2; D is uncertain. The CDR3 contains 15 residues. Trimming took off 0 bases at V and 1 base at J, with 7 bases between the two ends. Per the germline V gene, CDR1 is SGDLS and CDR2 is YYNGEE. CDR3 coding DNA: TGTGCCAGCAGCGTAGGTCAGATGAACACCGGGGAGCTGTTTTTT. Translating it yields CASSVGQMNTGELFF.